The 7 T cell receptor beta chains given below trace back to one sample, sequenced in a study of control samples from healthy donors and cancer patients. The data were produced by immunoSEQ multiplex PCR, yet TCRdb's version contains in-frame clones alone and is incomplete. The sample includes fewer than 15,000 clones, around 94% of them seen just once. Specimen: PBMCs. These receptors were collected from an older man with head and neck cancer.

The CDR3 spells CASGHRDRRNTIYF. CDR3 sequence (DNA): TGTGCTAGTGGTCACCGGGACAGGCGGAACACCATATATTTT. The chain recombines TRBV12-5 with TRBJ1-3; 8 positions agree with TRBD1. CDR1 is LGHNT and CDR2 is FRNRAP in the germline V gene. This CDR3 region has 14 residues. J was trimmed by 7 bases and V by 5 bases; bases with no gene match: 7.

The V call is TRBV5-1, the J call TRBJ2-7; 7 bases fit TRBD1. This CDR3 has 15 amino acids. Losses at the gene ends were 4 bases for V and 1 base for J; bases not matched to a gene: 8. CDR1 is SGHRS, CDR2 YFSETQ, per germline. The CDR3 region has the DNA TGCGCCAGCAGCAGTAGACAGGGAACTTCCTACGAGCAGTACTTC. This gives the protein CASSSRQGTSYEQYF. Combining the CDR3 with reference TRBV5-1 and TRBJ2-7 gives the whole variable domain KAGVTQTPRYLIKTRGQQVTLSCSPISGHRSVSWYQQTPGQGLQFLFEYFSETQRNKGNFPGRFSGRQFSNSRSEMNVSTLELGDSALYLCASSSRQGTSYEQYFGPGTRLTVT.

V and J are TRBV5-6 and TRBJ1-1, with 12 bases lining up with TRBD1. CDR1 is SGHDT and CDR2 is YYEEEE in the germline V gene. Losses at the gene ends were 4 bases for V and 11 bases for J; bases not matched to a gene: 9. This CDR3 spans 14 amino acids. CDR3 residues: CASSPGTGGGGAFF. The CDR3 region has the DNA TGTGCCAGCAGCCCCGGGACAGGGGGCGGTGGGGCTTTCTTT.

A single count supports this clone. V is TRBV29-1 and J is TRBJ2-7; 9 bases match TRBD2. CDR3 length equals 13 residues. Germline CDR1 and CDR2: SQVTM and ANQGSEA. Germline trimming cut 4 bases from V and 6 bases from J; bases unmatched to any gene: 7. The CDR3 DNA follows: TGCAGCGTTGGCGGGAGGGGTCACGGCGAGCAGTACTTC. Its translation is CSVGGRGHGEQYF.

V is TRBV3-1 (or the pseudogene TRBV3-2) and J is TRBJ1-1, with 7 bases aligning to TRBD1. This CDR3 has 14 amino acids. CDR1 and CDR2 from the germline V gene are LGHDT and YNNKEL (reference sequence). The V segment lost 4 bases and the J segment 1 base; nucleotides outside the gene matches: 3. In nucleotides, the CDR3 is TGTGCCAGCAGCCCTCGGGACAGGAACACTGAAGCTTTCTTT. Translating gives CASSPRDRNTEAFF.

This chain uses TRBV19 with TRBJ1-2, with 7 bases lining up with TRBD1. The J segment lost 6 bases and the V segment lost 5 bases, leaving 12 bases of the junction unmatched. Germline-derived CDR1 and CDR2 are LNHDA and SQIVND (reference sequence). The CDR3 consists of 15 residues. CDR3 coding DNA: TGTGCCAGTAGTCAAAACCGACAGGGCGGCGATGGCTACACCTTC. Protein: CASSQNRQGGDGYTF.

V and J are TRBV2 and TRBJ2-1; D not certain. V lost 8 bases to trimming and J lost 0 bases, with 11 bases between them. Germline V gene lookup returns CDR1 SNHLY and CDR2 FYNNEI. The CDR3 contains 14 residues. The CDR3 DNA sequence: TGTGCCAGCGTCGATCCAGGCTCCTACAATGAGCAGTTCTTC. Translating it yields CASVDPGSYNEQFF.